This TCR beta chain was found in a study of CD4 T cells in relation to SARS-CoV-2 and coronaviruses. Study-wide results and caveats: Each donor contributed either pre-pandemic or post-infection samples, not both.

In regard to this clone: Its antigen is as yet unknown.

V gave up 4 bases and J gave up 5 bases, with 15 bases separating them. The CDR3 is made up of 14 amino acids. The germline V gene has CDR1 SGHKS and CDR2 YYEKEE (reference sequence). TCRdb's copy holds only in-frame clones and misses some; the assay was immunoSEQ multiplex PCR. The profile shows roughly 19,000 clones, around 78% of them singletons. Unexposed donor CD4+ T cells date from about 2011-2019, before the COVID-19 pandemic. The cells were cultured for under 13 days before CD4+ T cells were isolated. The chain is built from TRBV5-5 and TRBJ1-2, with D tentatively TRBD1 (6 bases). Sequencing was carried out using CD4+ T cells from PBMCs, cultured in vitro. This receptor was identified in a human donor in good health. CDR3 DNA sequence: TGTGCCAGCAGCCCCCTCGGGACACAGTATGGCTACACCTTC. Encoded protein: CASSPLGTQYGYTF. The entire variable domain, with the rest obtained from reference TRBV5-5 and TRBJ1-2, is as follows: DAGVTQSPTHLIKTRGQQVTLRCSPISGHKSVSWYQQVLGQGPQFIFQYYEKEERGRGNFPDRFSARQFPNYSSELNVNALLLGDSALYLCASSPLGTQYGYTFGSGTRLTVV.